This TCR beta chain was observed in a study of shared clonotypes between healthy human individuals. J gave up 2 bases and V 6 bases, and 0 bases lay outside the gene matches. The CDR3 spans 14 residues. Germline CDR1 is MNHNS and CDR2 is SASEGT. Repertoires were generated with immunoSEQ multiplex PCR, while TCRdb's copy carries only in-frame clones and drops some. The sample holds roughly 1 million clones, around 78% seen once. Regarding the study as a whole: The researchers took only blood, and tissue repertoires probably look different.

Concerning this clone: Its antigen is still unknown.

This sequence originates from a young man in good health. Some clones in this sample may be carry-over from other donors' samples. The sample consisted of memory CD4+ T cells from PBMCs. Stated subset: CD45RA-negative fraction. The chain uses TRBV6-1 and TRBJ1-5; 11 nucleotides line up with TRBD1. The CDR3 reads CASRGQGGNQPQHF. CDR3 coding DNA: TGTGCCAGCAGGGGACAGGGGGGCAATCAGCCCCAGCATTTT.